Listed below are T cell receptor beta chains from one sample, sequenced in a study of OX40 agonist ivuxolimab in advanced cancers. Profiled with immunoSEQ multiplex PCR; TCRdb holds only in-frame clones, not every one. The data hold approximately 56,000 clones, with over 80% observed a single time. Specimen: CD4+ or CD8+ T cells sorted from blood, collected in a trial of the OX40 agonist ivuxolimab. The receptors derive from an adult with an advanced solid tumor such as melanoma, head and neck, liver or kidney cancer. The CDR3 runs from the conserved cysteine through the conserved F or W. A D gene is named only where the DNA matches it firmly. Size is stated for part of the rows, as once, few or many counts, or as a class when the clone is expanded.

clone size	V gene	D gene	J gene	CDR3 protein	CDR3 DNA
-	TRBV16	-	TRBJ1-2	CASSQNNRAGFGYTF	TGTGCCAGCAGCCAAAATAATCGGGCAGGTTTTGGCTACACCTTC
-	TRBV28	TRBD1	TRBJ1-4	CASSLGLGTATNEKLFF	TGTGCCAGCAGTTTAGGCCTCGGGACAGCAACTAATGAAAAACTGTTTTTT
-	TRBV14	TRBD1	TRBJ2-1	CASSAQGFNEQFF	TGTGCCAGCAGCGCACAGGGGTTCAATGAGCAGTTCTTC
-	TRBV6-5	-	TRBJ2-3	CATTSRVGDTQYF	TGTGCCACCACCTCCAGAGTGGGGGATACGCAGTATTTT
-	TRBV16	-	TRBJ1-1	CASSQSGGKTEAFF	TGTGCCAGCAGCCAATCAGGCGGGAAGACTGAAGCTTTCTTT
few	TRBV2	-	TRBJ1-6	CASSGQSNSPLHF	TGTGCCAGCAGTGGACAGAGCAATTCACCCCTCCACTTT
few	TRBV6-5	TRBD2	TRBJ2-1	CASTGRGGSYNEQFF	TGTGCCAGCACAGGAAGGGGAGGGAGTTACAATGAGCAGTTCTTC
-	TRBV7-9	TRBD1	TRBJ1-2	CATPLNQGANYGYTF	TGTGCCACCCCCTTAAACCAGGGGGCTAACTATGGCTACACCTTC
-	TRBV30	-	TRBJ1-1	CAWSGESEAFF	TGTGCCTGGAGCGGAGAGAGTGAAGCTTTCTTT
-	TRBV19	-	TRBJ1-5	CASSISGPATPQHF	TGTGCCAGTAGTATAAGTGGTCCGGCTACGCCCCAGCATTTT
-	TRBV7-8	TRBD2	TRBJ2-1	CASSSHRLAGGIYNEQFF	TGTGCCAGCAGCTCACATAGACTAGCGGGAGGGATCTACAATGAGCAGTTCTTC
-	TRBV4-1	-	TRBJ1-1	CASSQPPGIEAFF	TGCGCCAGCAGCCAACCGCCCGGGATTGAAGCTTTCTTT
few	TRBV19	-	TRBJ2-7	CATSPGQDYEQYF	TGTGCCACGAGCCCGGGACAAGACTACGAGCAGTACTTC
-	TRBV28	-	TRBJ1-5	CASTPLEGNQPQHF	TGTGCCAGCACCCCGTTAGAGGGCAATCAGCCCCAGCATTTT
-	TRBV5-1	TRBD1	TRBJ2-7	CASSMGTGQGVHEQYF	TGCGCCAGCAGCATGGGAACGGGACAGGGGGTTCACGAGCAGTACTTC
-	TRBV7-6	TRBD2	TRBJ2-2	CASSPAGGNTGELFF	TGTGCCAGCAGTCCGGCGGGGGGGAACACCGGGGAGCTGTTTTTT
-	TRBV7-2	-	TRBJ2-5	CASSFGRGETQYF	TGTGCCAGCAGCTTTGGTAGGGGGGAGACCCAGTACTTC
-	TRBV4-1	-	TRBJ1-2	CASSQDRGRGYTF	TGCGCCAGCAGCCAAGACCGGGGACGCGGCTACACCTTC
once	TRBV6-5	-	TRBJ2-2	CASTPDGDTGELFF	TGTGCCAGCACTCCTGACGGGGACACCGGGGAGCTGTTTTTT
-	TRBV7-9	-	TRBJ2-3	CASSFVQGGTDTQYF	TGTGCCAGCAGCTTTGTACAGGGAGGCACAGATACGCAGTATTTT
-	TRBV11-3	-	TRBJ1-1	CASSLAQVTEAFF	TGTGCCAGCAGCTTAGCCCAAGTCACTGAAGCTTTCTTT